A selection of T cell receptor beta chains follows, all from one sample in a study of long-term antiretroviral therapy in people with HIV. Clones were sequenced by immunoSEQ multiplex PCR, and TCRdb holds only the in-frame ones, with some missing. The sample holds 23,000 or so clones, roughly 77% seen once. The source material was unsorted PBMCs, sampled 0.5 years after starting antiretroviral therapy. All receptors derive from a woman between 35 and 50 years old with HIV. CDR3s include the opening cysteine and the closing phenylalanine or tryptophan.

TRBJ2-7 TRBV6-1 CASSEAYEQYF
TRBJ2-3 TRBV10-3 CAISDAPTDTQYF
TRBJ1-6 TRBV7-9 CASSSGQANSPLHF
TRBJ1-4 TRBV19 CASSIEARKLFF
TRBJ1-1 TRBV30 CACRGARGLESKLTEAFF
TRBJ2-5 TRBV5-4 CASSTGRGEQETQYF
TRBJ2-1 TRBV20-1 CSAIGTSTFF
TRBJ1-2 TRBV19 CASSISNSRGYGYTF
TRBJ2-3 TRBV7-8 CASRERRVKGDTQYF
TRBJ2-6 TRBV5-4 CASSRRETGANVLTF
TRBJ1-2 TRBV28 CATLQGSYGYTF
TRBJ1-2 TRBV2 CASSEGAAVYGYTF
TRBJ2-2 TRBV15 CATSTEGIVGTGPFFSAGELFF
TRBJ1-4 TRBV28 CASTRQGLGEKLFF
TRBJ2-5 TRBV7-2 CASSLPLGGGETQYF
TRBJ2-1 TRBV18 CASSPYRFGGSDYEQFF
TRBJ1-3 TRBV19 CASSATSPPSGNTIYF
TRBJ1-5 TRBV28 CASTPSGNRHQHF
TRBJ2-6 TRBV9 CASSVGGPGANVLTF
TRBJ1-5 TRBV19 CASSRLQGALSNQPQHF
TRBJ1-1 TRBV6-5 CASSFERWTEAFF
TRBJ1-1 TRBV15 CATSRDGMTEAFF
TRBJ1-5 TRBV4-1 CASSQDGDSYSNQPQHF
TRBJ2-7 TRBV9 CASSTQHGTYEQYF
TRBJ2-7 TRBV15 CATSISASGGHEQYF
TRBJ2-7 TRBV19 CASSTPRTGTFSYEQYF
TRBJ2-5 TRBV5-1 CASSLALAGHQETQYF
TRBJ2-5 TRBV9 CASSVDRGAETQYF
TRBJ2-1 TRBV7-9 CASRTLRGFYNEQFF
TRBJ1-2 TRBV27 CASSPLQGTGYTF
TRBJ1-3 TRBV10-3 CAIREASTSGNTIYF
TRBJ1-6 TRBV18 CASSPNRQGTDSPLHF
TRBJ2-3 TRBV29-1 CSVDAGGDTQYF
TRBJ1-5 TRBV9 CASSAGTVNQPQHF
TRBJ1-5 TRBV27 CASSLSRNQPQHF
TRBJ2-7 TRBV4-1 CASSQPSSDEQYF
TRBJ1-5 TRBV7-2 CASSLGGVSNQPQHF
TRBJ2-5 TRBV7-2 CASSLVVAARPQETQYF
TRBJ1-1 TRBV7-7 CASLLRRDRTEAFF
TRBJ1-2 TRBV7-9 CASSLELAAYGYTF
TRBJ2-5 TRBV5-4 CASSLSGAGGETQYF
TRBJ2-5 TRBV29-1 CSVAIRSGGETQYF
TRBJ1-6 TRBV5-1 CASKSGNTRSYNSPLHF
TRBJ2-5 TRBV4-1 CASSQRVAPQETQYF
TRBJ2-6 TRBV6-1 CASSDIRGANVLTF
TRBJ2-5 TRBV7-9 CASSRRFDKIGKETQYF
TRBJ2-7 TRBV7-8 CASSLVDRELSYEQYF
TRBJ2-1 TRBV7-5 CVRSLVGYRDMDNEQFF
TRBJ2-1 TRBV18 CASSPQANRGGEQFF
TRBJ2-7 TRBV18 CASSPPRGGASGVYEQYF
TRBJ1-1 TRBV2 CASSLNGGTEAFF
TRBJ2-2 TRBV18 CASSPRTSTNTGELFF
TRBJ2-2 TRBV23-1 CASIKASGVRAGELFF
TRBJ2-3 TRBV5-1 CASSLGPSTDTQYF